These 12 T cell receptor beta chains were all obtained from the same sample, sequenced in a study of radiation and T cells in renal cell carcinoma (dated by TCRdb to the early 2020s). The method was the immunoSEQ multiplex PCR assay. The clones in this table, taken by TCRdb from immuneACCESS, are in-frame only. Not every clone is retained; where verified, under half of the shortfall comes from an unresolved V gene, and the cause of the rest is unknown. This sample is represented by about 130,000 clones; 88% of them were singletons. The top ten clones comprise 5% to 6% of the sample. Reading the label with the study, this specimen's time point is: blood 2 weeks post-SBRT. The treatment or condition tag for this specimen amounts to: 15 Gy SBRT to primary tumor, nephrectomy 4 weeks later. The source material was blood, sampled from a patient whose treatment included radiotherapy and nephrectomy. These receptor sequences come from a woman between 65 and 79 years old with renal cell carcinoma.

The genes are TRBV5-1 and TRBJ1-4; a possible D gene is TRBD1 (6 bases). Trimming took 0 bases from V and 5 from J, leaving 8 bases between them. Germline values: CDR1 SGHRS, CDR2 YFSETQ. The CDR3 is made up of 14 amino acids. The CDR3 reads CASSLGQGNEKLFF. For the CDR3, the DNA is TGCGCCAGCAGCTTGGGGCAGGGGAATGAAAAACTGTTTTTT.

This sequence joins TRBV10-3 and TRBJ2-3; tentative D call: TRBD2 (7 bases). Looked up from germline, CDR1 is ENHRY and CDR2 is SYGVKD. V was trimmed by 10 bases and J by 6 bases, leaving 17 bases between them. This CDR3 comprises 13 residues. The CDR3 is CATLGGAGDTQYF. The CDR3 nucleotides read TGTGCCACCCTAGGGGGGGCCGGTGATACGCAGTATTTT.

This chain joins TRBV6-6 and TRBJ2-5; 12 bases align to TRBD2. V gave up 4 bases and J gave up 6 bases; unmatched junction bases: 9. CDR3 length: 16 amino acids. Germline V gene sequence: CDR1 MNHNY, CDR2 SVGAGI (reference sequence). CDR3 sequence (DNA): TGTGCCAGCAGTTCCCCGACTAGCGGGGGACCGCAGACCCAGTACTTC. Its translation: CASSSPTSGGPQTQYF.

The V call is TRBV19, the J call TRBJ2-5, with 14 bases matching TRBD2. This CDR3 has 17 residues. Unmatched junction bases numbered 9, after V lost 5 bases and J lost 4 bases. Germline V lookup: CDR1 LNHDA, CDR2 SQIVND (reference sequence). The CDR3 region has the DNA TGTGCCAGTAGTCTTGGGACTAGCGGGGGCCTCGGAGAGACCCAGTACTTC. Translated, it gives CASSLGTSGGLGETQYF.

The chain is built from TRBV5-1 and TRBJ1-4, with 7 bases fitting TRBD1. CDR1 and CDR2 from the germline V gene are SGHRS and YFSETQ. V lost 3 bases and J lost 2; bases outside the gene matches: 4. The CDR3 totals 15 residues. CDR3 protein: CASSWGQPTNEKLFF. Written as DNA, the CDR3 is TGCGCCAGCAGCTGGGGACAGCCGACTAATGAAAAACTGTTTTTT. Supplemented by reference TRBV5-1 and TRBJ1-4, the full variable domain reads KAGVTQTPRYLIKTRGQQVTLSCSPISGHRSVSWYQQTPGQGLQFLFEYFSETQRNKGNFPGRFSGRQFSNSRSEMNVSTLELGDSALYLCASSWGQPTNEKLFFGSGTQLSVL.

V gene TRBV4-1 combines with J gene TRBJ2-3; 7 bases align to TRBD1. This CDR3 spans 19 amino acids. CDR1 MGHRA and CDR2 YSYEKL come from the germline V gene. V lost 1 base and J lost 0; bases outside the gene matches: 13. CDR3 sequence (DNA): TGCGCCAGCAGCCAAGTGGCGCCTAGAACAGGGGTTAGCACAGATACGCAGTATTTT. This encodes CASSQVAPRTGVSTDTQYF.

This sequence joins TRBV13 and TRBJ2-1; D gene unclear. CDR1 and CDR2 (germline): PRHDT, FYEKMQ (reference sequence). This CDR3 comprises 14 residues. V shed 4 bases and J shed 1 base, with 8 bases lying between them. This CDR3 is CASSSRRSYNEQFF. The CDR3 DNA is TGTGCCAGCAGCTCCCGGCGATCCTACAATGAGCAGTTCTTC.

This chain connects TRBV29-1 to TRBJ2-2; 10 bases align to TRBD2. Losses at the gene ends were 5 bases for V and 5 bases for J; bases not matched to a gene: 5. Looked up from germline, CDR1 is SQVTM and CDR2 is ANQGSEA. This CDR3 is built from 14 residues. The CDR3 nucleotides are TGCAGCGTTACCATACTAGCGGGGACCGGGGAGCTGTTTTTT. Translation gives CSVTILAGTGELFF.

In this sample, this clone turned up once. The gene calls are TRBV28 and TRBJ2-7; unclear D gene. The ends were cut back, 5 bases at V and 4 bases at J, with 18 bases in the middle. The CDR3 has 15 residues. CDR1 is MDHEN and CDR2 is SYDVKM in the germline V gene. As DNA, the CDR3 is TGTGCCAGCAGTAAATATGGACGGGTCCTATACGAGCAGTACTTC. It codes for CASSKYGRVLYEQYF.

The CDR3 nucleotides are TGCGCCAGCAGAGAAGGGCTGGAACGAGAAAAACTGTTTTTT. It codes for CASREGLEREKLFF. V is TRBV4-3 and J is TRBJ1-4; D is unresolved. The V and J ends lost 6 bases and 8 bases respectively, with 16 bases between them. Germline CDR1 and CDR2: LGHNA and YSLEER. The CDR3 covers 14 residues.

The rearrangement joins TRBV6-1 to TRBJ1-5; 7 bases are shared with TRBD1. Germline CDR1 MNHNS, CDR2 SASEGT. V was pared by 6 bases and J by 6 bases, with 5 bases of the junction left unmatched. The CDR3 spans 13 residues. The CDR3 coding sequence is TGTGCCAGCAGGTCAGGGGGTAGTCAGCCCCAGCATTTT. This encodes CASRSGGSQPQHF.

Only a few counts were recorded for this clone. V and J are TRBV7-2 and TRBJ2-2, with 7 bases aligning to TRBD1. The CDR3 spans 14 residues. V shed 7 bases, J shed 5 bases, and the junction held 7 bases outside the gene matches. CDR1 SGHTA and CDR2 FQGNSA come from the germline V gene. The CDR3 bases are TGTGCCAGCACCTTTGCCAGGGGGACCGGGGAGCTGTTTTTT. This codes for CASTFARGTGELFF.